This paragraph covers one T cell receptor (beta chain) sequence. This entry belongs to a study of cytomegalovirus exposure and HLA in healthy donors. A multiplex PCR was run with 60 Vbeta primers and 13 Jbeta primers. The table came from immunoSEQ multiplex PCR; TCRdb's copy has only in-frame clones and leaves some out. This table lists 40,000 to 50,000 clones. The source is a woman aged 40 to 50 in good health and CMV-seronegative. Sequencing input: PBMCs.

This CDR3 is CASSLAEGVPLHF. CDR3 coding DNA: TGTGCCAGCAGCTTAGCAGAAGGGGTCCCCCTCCACTTT. The chain couples TRBV5-6 to TRBJ1-6; D might be TRBD1 (5 bases). Looked up from germline, CDR1 is SGHDT and CDR2 is YYEEEE. This CDR3 comprises 13 residues. Trimming cost V 2 bases and J 13 bases, with 13 bases left between them.